These 32 T cell receptor beta chains came from one sample sequenced in a study of T cell changes during pregnancy in multiple sclerosis. Produced via immunoSEQ multiplex PCR; TCRdb's table is partial and in-frame only. Of approximately 61,000 clones listed, 70% to 90% are singletons. This specimen consisted of peripheral blood, obtained in the first trimester of pregnancy. These receptors were taken from a female donor with multiple sclerosis, enrolled in a pregnancy study.

The V call is TRBV11-2, the J call TRBJ2-1; 7 nucleotides align to TRBD1. The germline CDR1 and CDR2 sequences are SGHAT and FQNNGV. The CDR3 totals 16 residues. With 4 bases clipped from V and 4 bases from J, the junction kept 10 bases outside the gene matches. CDR3 DNA sequence: TGTGCCAGCAGCTCCTTGTCTGGGGGACAGTACAATGAGCAGTTCTTC. This codes for CASSSLSGGQYNEQFF. Full variable domain (outside the CDR3, taken from reference TRBV11-2 and TRBJ2-1): EAGVAQSPRYKIIEKRQSVAFWCNPISGHATLYWYQQILGQGPKLLIQFQNNGVVDDSQLPKDRFSAERLKGVDSTLKIQPAKLEDSAVYLCASSSLSGGQYNEQFFGPGTRLTVL.

The CDR3 nucleotides are TGCAGTGCGATAACAGGGGCTGAAGCTTTCTTT. Its protein product is CSAITGAEAFF. The rearrangement links TRBV20-1 to TRBJ1-1, with TRBD1 matching over 7 bases. The CDR3 is made up of 11 amino acids. The germline V gene encodes CDR1 DFQATT and CDR2 SNEGSKA (reference sequence). Trimming removed 6 bases from V and 6 bases from J; junction bases left unmatched: 4.

J is TRBJ2-5 and V is TRBV6-6, with D perhaps matching TRBD2 (5 bases). Germline CDR1 reads MNHNY; CDR2 reads SVGAGI (reference sequence). CDR3 length: 16 amino acids. V was shortened by 6 bases and J by 5 bases, with 22 bases between the two germline ends. In DNA, the CDR3 is TGTGCCAGCAGCCAAGGCGACCCAACTAGAAAGGAGACCCAGTACTTC. It encodes CASSQGDPTRKETQYF.

This clone has a single count. The rearrangement links TRBV6-5 to TRBJ2-5; D may be TRBD2 (6 bases). The V end was cut by 0 bases, the J end by 3 bases, with 14 bases between. The V gene's germline CDR1 is MNHEY and CDR2 SVGAGI. This CDR3 contains 16 residues. CDR3 region: CASSYSLRASEETQYF. The CDR3 bases are TGTGCCAGCAGTTACTCATTAAGGGCTAGCGAAGAGACCCAGTACTTC.

The V call is TRBV6-6, the J call TRBJ1-2; D unclear. CDR1 is MNHNY and CDR2 is SVGAGI in the germline V gene (reference sequence). The CDR3 is made up of 15 amino acids. Trimming removed 5 bases from V and 0 bases from J, with 13 bases in between. The CDR3 DNA follows: TGTGCCAGCAGTCCCCGCCGAGAACCTAACTATGGCTACACCTTC. Translated, it gives CASSPRREPNYGYTF.

This clone was detected only a few times. The chain couples TRBV5-6 to TRBJ1-1; TRBD1 matches 8 bases. The CDR3 consists of 14 residues. In germline, CDR1 is SGHDT, CDR2 YYEEEE. V gave up 0 bases and J gave up 4 bases; unmatched junction bases: 2. DNA for the CDR3: TGTGCCAGCAGCTTGGGACAGGGGAGCACTGAAGCTTTCTTT. It is translated as CASSLGQGSTEAFF.

The chain carries TRBV30 and TRBJ2-1, with D possibly being TRBD2 (6 bases). Germline V gives CDR1 GTSNPN, CDR2 SVGIG (reference sequence). The V end lost 4 bases, the J end lost 9 bases, and 13 bases lay between the germline ends. The CDR3 length is 12 residues. The CDR3 DNA follows: TGTGCCTGGAATGGGGGGATAGGTGAGCAGTTCTTC. Amino acids: CAWNGGIGEQFF.

In this sample, this clone turned up once. The chain combines TRBV28 with TRBJ2-3; 12 positions agree with TRBD2. Trimming removed 0 bases from V and 4 bases from J; junction bases left unmatched: 5. The germline V gene encodes CDR1 MDHEN and CDR2 SYDVKM. This CDR3 has 17 amino acids. As DNA, the CDR3 is TGTGCCAGCAGTTTATGGACTAGCGGGAGCCAGGCAGATACGCAGTATTTT. It yields the protein CASSLWTSGSQADTQYF.

This chain uses TRBV9 with TRBJ2-7; 7 positions match TRBD2. CDR1 and CDR2 from the germline V gene are SGDLS and YYNGEE. The CDR3 extends over 16 amino acids. The V segment lost 1 base and the J segment 4 bases; nucleotides outside the gene matches: 11. CDR3 loop: CASSVTAGRGNYEQYF. The CDR3 DNA follows: TGTGCCAGCAGCGTAACAGCGGGACGGGGGAATTACGAGCAGTACTTC.

The chain uses TRBV7-2 and TRBJ1-2; a possible D gene is TRBD1 (5 bases). V lost 0 bases to trimming and J lost 6 bases, with 11 bases between them. The CDR3 consists of 14 residues. Germline V gene sequence: CDR1 SGHTA, CDR2 FQGNSA. The CDR3 here is CASSLASREDGYTF. In nucleotides, the CDR3 is TGTGCCAGCAGCTTAGCGAGCAGGGAGGATGGCTACACCTTC. The full variable domain, with the rest looked up from reference TRBV7-2 and TRBJ1-2, is GAGVSQSPSNKVTEKGKDVELRCDPISGHTALYWYRQSLGQGLEFLIYFQGNSAPDKSGLPSDRFSAERTGGSVSTLTIQRTQQEDSAVYLCASSLASREDGYTFGSGTRLTVV.

J is TRBJ2-1 and V is TRBV28, with TRBD2 as a possible D gene (6 bases). Looked up from germline, CDR1 is MDHEN and CDR2 is SYDVKM. The V and J ends lost 5 bases and 3 bases respectively, with 14 bases between them. The CDR3 is 15 amino acids. In DNA form, the CDR3 reads TGTGCCAGCAGTCCCGGGAGTAGCCACTACAATGAGCAGTTCTTC. Amino acid sequence: CASSPGSSHYNEQFF.

This chain uses TRBV28 with TRBJ2-7; 12 nucleotides line up with TRBD2. CDR1 MDHEN and CDR2 SYDVKM come from the germline V gene. The CDR3 totals 14 residues. The trim removed 8 bases at V and 5 bases at J, leaving 7 bases unmatched. The DNA of the CDR3 is TGTGCCAGCGCCTTGACTAGCGGGAGCCACGAGCAGTACTTC. Translating it yields CASALTSGSHEQYF.

This clone was seen more than once but under ten times. This chain uses TRBV5-4 with TRBJ2-2; D ambiguous. The germline V and J ends were trimmed by 3 bases and 2 bases, with 11 bases remaining between them. Per germline, CDR1 SGHNT and CDR2 YYREEE (reference sequence). The CDR3 totals 15 residues. The CDR3 reads CASSSLATNTGELFF. Here the CDR3 DNA reads TGTGCCAGCAGCTCGTTAGCTACTAACACCGGGGAGCTGTTTTTT.

The chain couples TRBV5-1 to TRBJ2-1; possibly TRBD1 for D (5 bases). The CDR3 is made up of 11 amino acids. CDR1 is SGHRS and CDR2 is YFSETQ in the germline V gene. The V and J ends lost 1 base and 10 bases respectively, with 6 bases between them. The CDR3 protein is CASSLRQEQFF. The CDR3 bases are TGCGCCAGCAGCTTGCGACAGGAGCAGTTCTTC.

The chain employs TRBV27 and TRBJ2-1, with 11 nucleotides matching TRBD2. The V gene end was trimmed by 8 bases and the J gene end by 0 bases; junction bases not matched to a gene: 15. Germline CDR1 MNHEY, CDR2 SMNVEV (reference sequence). The CDR3 has 19 amino acids. The CDR3 loop reads CASRGGLAGGRSSYNEQFF. The CDR3 DNA sequence: TGTGCCAGCCGGGGGGGTCTAGCGGGAGGCCGAAGCTCCTACAATGAGCAGTTCTTC.

The chain links TRBV7-6 to TRBJ2-7; 11 bases are shared with TRBD2. With V trimmed by 5 bases and J by 2 bases, 5 bases remained unmatched. Germline V gene lookup returns CDR1 SGHVS and CDR2 FNYEAQ. The CDR3 loop spans 15 amino acids. The CDR3 spells CASSPRLAGPYEQYF. CDR3 nucleotide sequence: TGTGCCAGCAGCCCCCGACTAGCGGGACCCTACGAGCAGTACTTC. Full variable domain (outside the CDR3, taken from reference TRBV7-6 and TRBJ2-7): GAGVSQSPRYKVTKRGQDVALRCDPISGHVSLYWYRQALGQGPEFLTYFNYEAQQDKSGLPNDRFSAERPEGSISTLTIQRTEQRDSAMYRCASSPRLAGPYEQYFGPGTRLTVT.

This rearrangement joins TRBV5-4 to TRBJ2-1; D is ambiguous. V lost 3 bases to trimming and J lost 0 bases, with 4 bases between them. Germline CDR1 and CDR2: SGHNT and YYREEE (reference sequence). The CDR3 consists of 13 residues. CDR3 protein: CASSYSSYNEQFF. Here the CDR3 DNA reads TGTGCCAGCAGCTATAGCTCCTACAATGAGCAGTTCTTC.

CDR3 amino acids: CASSLVWDRSYEQYF. The CDR3 DNA is TGTGCCAGCAGCTTAGTTTGGGACAGATCCTACGAGCAGTACTTC. The chain links TRBV7-2 to TRBJ2-7, with 7 positions matching TRBD1. V gave up 1 base and J gave up 1 base; unmatched junction bases: 4. The CDR3 loop spans 15 amino acids. CDR1 is SGHTA and CDR2 is FQGNSA in the germline V gene.

The V gene is TRBV28, the J gene TRBJ2-1; TRBD2 matches at 12 bases. Germline V gives CDR1 MDHEN, CDR2 SYDVKM. V lost 2 bases and J lost 10; bases outside the gene matches: 6. This CDR3 comprises 15 residues. The CDR3 loop reads CASSLASGRAWEQFF. In DNA, the CDR3 is TGTGCCAGCAGTTTAGCTAGCGGGAGGGCATGGGAGCAGTTCTTC.

The chain uses TRBV28 and TRBJ2-1; D unclear. Trimming took 1 base from V and 0 from J, leaving 4 bases between them. The CDR3 covers 14 residues. Germline V gives CDR1 MDHEN, CDR2 SYDVKM. The CDR3 DNA sequence: TGTGCCAGCAGTTTATATAGCTCCTACAATGAGCAGTTCTTC. Protein sequence: CASSLYSSYNEQFF.

The rearrangement links TRBV11-3 to TRBJ2-1; 10 bases line up with TRBD2. This CDR3 is built from 15 residues. Germline V gene lookup returns CDR1 SGHNT and CDR2 YENEEA. With 3 bases clipped from V and 8 bases from J, the junction kept 7 bases outside the gene matches. The CDR3 is CASSFPPSGSDEQFF. In DNA form, the CDR3 reads TGTGCCAGCAGCTTCCCCCCTAGCGGGAGTGATGAGCAGTTCTTC.

V and J are TRBV7-9 and TRBJ2-5, with D possibly TRBD2 on 5 matching bases. Germline CDR1 is SEHNR and CDR2 is FQNEAQ (reference sequence). The length of the CDR3 is 14 residues. V was trimmed by 5 bases and J by 6 bases, leaving 16 bases between them. The CDR3 reads CASSPDSSYQTQYF. CDR3 DNA sequence: TGTGCCAGCAGCCCGGACTCCTCATATCAGACCCAGTACTTC.

J is TRBJ2-1 and V is TRBV28; the D is unclear. CDR3 length: 12 residues. Germline CDR1 is MDHEN and CDR2 is SYDVKM. Trimming shortened V by 2 bases and J by 6 bases, and 5 bases separated the two germline ends. The CDR3 spells CASSLGANEQFF. The CDR3 DNA reads TGTGCCAGCAGTTTAGGAGCCAATGAGCAGTTCTTC.

The genes are TRBV7-3 and TRBJ2-5; TRBD2 agrees at 10 bases. The V and J ends lost 5 bases and 2 bases, in that order; junction bases with no gene match: 11. Germline CDR1 and CDR2: SGHTA and FQGTGA. The CDR3 length is 17 residues. The CDR3 DNA is TGTGCCAGCAGCGTTCTAGCGGGAGCCCCGGATCAAGAGACCCAGTACTTC. Residues: CASSVLAGAPDQETQYF.

The genes are TRBV11-2 and TRBJ2-1; no clear D. Germline V gene sequence: CDR1 SGHAT, CDR2 FQNNGV. CDR3 length equals 14 residues. The V end was cut by 5 bases, the J end by 5 bases, with 13 bases between. This CDR3 is CASSLIPLDNEQFF. The DNA of the CDR3 is TGTGCCAGCAGCCTGATTCCTTTAGACAATGAGCAGTTCTTC.

CDR3 in DNA: TGTGCCAGCAGCCAAGTTAGCGGGACGAACACCGGGGAGCTGTTTTTT. Protein product: CASSQVSGTNTGELFF. This chain connects TRBV14 to TRBJ2-2; the match to TRBD2 covers 8 bases. This CDR3 is built from 16 residues. Germline V CDR1 and CDR2: SGHDN, FVKESK. V trimming: 1 base; J trimming: 0 bases; junction bases outside the gene matches: 1. The whole variable domain, remainder taken from reference TRBV14 and TRBJ2-2, is EAGVTQFPSHSVIEKGQTVTLRCDPISGHDNLYWYRRVMGKEIKFLLHFVKESKQDESGMPNNRFLAERTGGTYSTLKVQPAELEDSGVYFCASSQVSGTNTGELFFGEGSRLTVL.

The rearrangement joins TRBV6-5 to TRBJ2-7, with TRBD1 matching over 8 bases. V trimming: 1 base; J trimming: 2 bases; junction bases outside the gene matches: 7. The germline V gene encodes CDR1 MNHEY and CDR2 SVGAGI. CDR3 size: 16 residues. This chain's CDR3 is CASSYLYRGLTYEQYF. CDR3 coding DNA: TGTGCCAGCAGTTACTTATACAGGGGGTTAACCTACGAGCAGTACTTC.

This chain connects TRBV18 to TRBJ2-5; maybe TRBD1 (5 bases). The CDR3 loop spans 14 amino acids. The ends were cut back, 1 base at V and 4 bases at J, with 10 bases in the middle. Germline loops: CDR1 KGHSH, CDR2 LQKENI. The CDR3 region is CASSPLQGTETQYF. The CDR3 DNA sequence: TGTGCCAGCTCACCACTTCAGGGAACAGAGACCCAGTACTTC.

In its sample, this clone was seen once. This rearrangement joins TRBV5-6 to TRBJ1-1; TRBD1 might be the D (5 bases). V gave up 0 bases and J gave up 1 base, with 13 bases separating them. Looked up from germline, CDR1 is SGHDT and CDR2 is YYEEEE. The CDR3 length is 16 residues. The CDR3 region is CASSLEWGRENTEAFF. The CDR3 region has the DNA TGTGCCAGCAGCTTGGAGTGGGGCCGAGAGAACACTGAAGCTTTCTTT.

The genes are TRBV4-1 and TRBJ2-3, with TRBD2 matching 12 bases. With V trimmed by 4 bases and J by 6 bases, 20 bases remained unmatched. Germline V gene data show CDR1 as MGHRA and CDR2 as YSYEKL. This CDR3 is 20 amino acids long. As DNA, the CDR3 is TGCGCCAGCAGCCCCCTCCGGCCTAGCGGGAGGGCTCATGTATTGGATACGCAGTATTTT. Its translation: CASSPLRPSGRAHVLDTQYF.

J is TRBJ2-7 and V is TRBV5-4; D perhaps matches TRBD2 (5 bases). This CDR3 comprises 14 residues. The V end was cut by 0 bases, the J end by 2 bases, with 9 bases between. CDR1 and CDR2 (germline): SGHNT, YYREEE (reference sequence). The DNA for the CDR3 is TGTGCCAGCAGCTTGGGGCGGGTCCCCTACGAGCAGTACTTC. This encodes CASSLGRVPYEQYF.

The V and J genes are TRBV5-1 and TRBJ2-1; 8 bases are shared with TRBD1. CDR1 and CDR2 (germline): SGHRS, YFSETQ. The CDR3 consists of 13 residues. V trimming: 5 bases; J trimming: 9 bases; junction bases outside the gene matches: 7. This CDR3 reads CASSEPGGSEQFF. The CDR3, as DNA: TGCGCCAGCAGTGAACCAGGGGGCAGTGAGCAGTTCTTC.